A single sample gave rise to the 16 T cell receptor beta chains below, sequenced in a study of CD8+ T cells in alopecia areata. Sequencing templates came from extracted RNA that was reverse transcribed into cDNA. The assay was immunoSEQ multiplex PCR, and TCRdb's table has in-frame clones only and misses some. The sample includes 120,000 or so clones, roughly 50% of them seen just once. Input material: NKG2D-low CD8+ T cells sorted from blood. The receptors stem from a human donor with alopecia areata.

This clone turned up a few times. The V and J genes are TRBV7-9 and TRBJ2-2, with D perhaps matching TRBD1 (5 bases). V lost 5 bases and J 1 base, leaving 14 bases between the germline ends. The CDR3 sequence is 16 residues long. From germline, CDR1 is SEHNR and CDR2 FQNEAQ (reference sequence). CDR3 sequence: CASSATDTMNTGELFF. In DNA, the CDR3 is TGTGCCAGCAGCGCAACGGACACCATGAACACCGGGGAGCTGTTTTTT.

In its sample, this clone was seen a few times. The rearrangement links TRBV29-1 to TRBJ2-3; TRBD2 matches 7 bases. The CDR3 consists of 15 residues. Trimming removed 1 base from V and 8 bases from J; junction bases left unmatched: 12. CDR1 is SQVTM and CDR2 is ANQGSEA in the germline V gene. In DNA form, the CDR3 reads TGCAGCGTTGAAGGGGGGGGACTAAGGGATGCTACGCAGTATTTT. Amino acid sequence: CSVEGGGLRDATQYF.

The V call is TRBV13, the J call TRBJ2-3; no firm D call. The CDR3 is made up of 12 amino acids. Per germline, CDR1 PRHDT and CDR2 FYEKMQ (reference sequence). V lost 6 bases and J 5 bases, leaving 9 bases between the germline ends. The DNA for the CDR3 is TGTGCCAGCAGTGTAAGTGAAGATACGCAGTATTTT. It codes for CASSVSEDTQYF.

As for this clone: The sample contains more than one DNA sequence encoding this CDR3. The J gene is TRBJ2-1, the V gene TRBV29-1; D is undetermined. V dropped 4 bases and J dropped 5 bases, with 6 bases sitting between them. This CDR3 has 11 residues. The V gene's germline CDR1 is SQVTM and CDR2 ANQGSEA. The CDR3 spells CSVGLNNEQFF. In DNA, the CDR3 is TGCAGCGTTGGACTGAACAATGAGCAGTTCTTC.

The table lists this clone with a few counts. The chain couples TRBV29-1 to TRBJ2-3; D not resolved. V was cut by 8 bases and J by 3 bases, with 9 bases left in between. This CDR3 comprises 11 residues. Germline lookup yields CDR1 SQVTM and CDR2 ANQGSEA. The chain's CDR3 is CSSRLTDTQYF. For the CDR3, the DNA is TGCAGCTCACGACTTACAGATACGCAGTATTTT.

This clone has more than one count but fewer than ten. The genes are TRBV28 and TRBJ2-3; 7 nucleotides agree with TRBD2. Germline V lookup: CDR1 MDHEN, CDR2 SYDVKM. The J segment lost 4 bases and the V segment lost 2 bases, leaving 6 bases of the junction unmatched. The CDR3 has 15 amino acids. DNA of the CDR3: TGTGCCAGCAGTTTACACGCGGGGGTATCAGATACGCAGTATTTT. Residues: CASSLHAGVSDTQYF.

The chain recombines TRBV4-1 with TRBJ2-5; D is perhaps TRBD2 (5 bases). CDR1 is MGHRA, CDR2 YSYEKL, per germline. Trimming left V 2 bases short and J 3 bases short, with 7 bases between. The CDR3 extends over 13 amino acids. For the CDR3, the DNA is TGCGCCAGCAGCCAACCCGGGGAAGAGACCCAGTACTTC. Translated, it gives CASSQPGEETQYF.

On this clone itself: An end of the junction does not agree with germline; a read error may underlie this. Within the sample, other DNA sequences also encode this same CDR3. The CDR3 sequence: CASSYSHEQYF. The CDR3 DNA is TGTGCCAGCAGTTACTCCCACGAGCAGTACTTC. The rearrangement links TRBV6-6 to TRBJ2-7; D not resolved. Germline V gives CDR1 MNHNY, CDR2 SVGAGI (reference sequence). This CDR3 has 11 residues.

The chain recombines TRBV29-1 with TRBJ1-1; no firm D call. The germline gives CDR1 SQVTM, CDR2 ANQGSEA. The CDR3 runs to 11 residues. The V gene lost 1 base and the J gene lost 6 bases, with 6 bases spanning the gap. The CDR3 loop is CSVEGISEAFF. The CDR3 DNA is TGCAGCGTTGAAGGGATCTCTGAAGCTTTCTTT.

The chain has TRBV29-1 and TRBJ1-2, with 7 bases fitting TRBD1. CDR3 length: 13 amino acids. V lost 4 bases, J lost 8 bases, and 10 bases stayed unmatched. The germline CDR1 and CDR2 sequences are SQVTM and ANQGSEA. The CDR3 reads CSVVGGQANGYTF. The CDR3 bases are TGCAGCGTTGTCGGTGGACAGGCCAACGGCTACACCTTC. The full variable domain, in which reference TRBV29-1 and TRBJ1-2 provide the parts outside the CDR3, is SAVISQKPSRDICQRGTSLTIQCQVDSQVTMMFWYRQQPGQSLTLIATANQGSEATYESGFVIDKFPISRPNLTFSTLTVSNMSPEDSSIYLCSVVGGQANGYTFGSGTRLTVV.

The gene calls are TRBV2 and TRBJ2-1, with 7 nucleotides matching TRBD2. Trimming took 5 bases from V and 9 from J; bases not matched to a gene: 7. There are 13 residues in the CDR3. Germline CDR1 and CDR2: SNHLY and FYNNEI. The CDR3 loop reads CASSPSSGTEQFF. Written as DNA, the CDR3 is TGTGCCAGCAGTCCGTCCAGCGGGACTGAGCAGTTCTTC.

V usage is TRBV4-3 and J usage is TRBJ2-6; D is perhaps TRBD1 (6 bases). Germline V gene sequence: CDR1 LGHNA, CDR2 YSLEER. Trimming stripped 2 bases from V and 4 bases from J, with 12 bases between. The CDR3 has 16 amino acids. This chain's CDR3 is CASSQQTGSGANVLTF. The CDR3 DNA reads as TGCGCCAGCAGCCAACAAACAGGGTCCGGGGCCAACGTCCTGACTTTC.

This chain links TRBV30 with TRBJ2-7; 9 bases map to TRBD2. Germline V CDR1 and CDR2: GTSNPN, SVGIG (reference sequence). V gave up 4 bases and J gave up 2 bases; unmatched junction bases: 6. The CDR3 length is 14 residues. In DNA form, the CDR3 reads TGTGCCTGGAATTTGCGGGGGGGCCCCTACGAGCAGTACTTC. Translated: CAWNLRGGPYEQYF.

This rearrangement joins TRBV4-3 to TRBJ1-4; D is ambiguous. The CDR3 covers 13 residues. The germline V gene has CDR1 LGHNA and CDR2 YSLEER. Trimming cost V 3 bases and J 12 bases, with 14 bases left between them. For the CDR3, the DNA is TGCGCCAGCAGCCAGACCCCCCGAGTTGAACTGTTTTTT. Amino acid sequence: CASSQTPRVELFF.

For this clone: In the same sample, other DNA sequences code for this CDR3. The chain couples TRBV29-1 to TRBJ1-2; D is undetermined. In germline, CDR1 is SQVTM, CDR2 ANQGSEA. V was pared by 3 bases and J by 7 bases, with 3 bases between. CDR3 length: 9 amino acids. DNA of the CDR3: TGCAGCGTTGAGGGTGGCTACACCTTC. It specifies CSVEGGYTF.

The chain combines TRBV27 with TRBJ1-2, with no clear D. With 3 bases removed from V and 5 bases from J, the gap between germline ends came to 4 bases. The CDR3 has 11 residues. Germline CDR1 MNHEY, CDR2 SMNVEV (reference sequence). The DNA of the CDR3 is TGTGCCAGCAGTTTCGGATATGGCTACACCTTC. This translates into CASSFGYGYTF.